This is a list of T cell receptor beta chains from one sample in a study of blood T cells in healthy people across ages. Via MiXCR, TCRdb re-called the 5' RACE reads, giving one row per CDR3 protein. The sample has fewer than 900,000 distinct CDR3 sequences; 49% are singletons. The sequencing sample was made of blood. The receptors here all came from a woman between 55 and 75 years old in good health. Each CDR3 is given with its conserved first and last residue.

V gene: TRBV12-3/TRBV12-4
CDR3 protein: CASKTTGTGELFF

V gene: TRBV20-1
CDR3 protein: CSASGRSASIFNEKLFF

V gene: TRBV12-3/TRBV12-4
CDR3 protein: CASSFRLAGEQFF

V gene: TRBV7-3
CDR3 protein: CAGSSLTLTEAFF

V gene: TRBV5-1
CDR3 protein: CASSLSLMVNEQFF

V gene: TRBV5-1
CDR3 protein: CASSGAGPTRNTGELFF

V gene: TRBV28
CDR3 protein: CASSWRQYGYTF

V gene: TRBV11-3
CDR3 protein: CASSTGAGLAGYNEQYF

V gene: TRBV7-2
CDR3 protein: CASSPAGTITNSPLHF

V gene: TRBV12-3/TRBV12-4
CDR3 protein: CASSPTDAYEQYF

V gene: TRBV7-9
CDR3 protein: CASSGDRVFGYTF

V gene: TRBV4-3
CDR3 protein: CASSRRGAGYNEQFF

V gene: TRBV20-1
CDR3 protein: CSARVAEGVGEQYF

V gene: TRBV9
CDR3 protein: CASSPSPDLRGNEQFF

V gene: TRBV12-3/TRBV12-4
CDR3 protein: CASSLGTGRVDTEAFF

V gene: TRBV6-6
CDR3 protein: CASSARGVETQYF

V gene: TRBV2
CDR3 protein: CASSLAGVTTDEQFF

V gene: TRBV29-1
CDR3 protein: CSVEVGGNTIYF

V gene: TRBV7-2
CDR3 protein: CASSSRTGDNYGYTF

V gene: TRBV6-2/TRBV6-3
CDR3 protein: CASSTQTSGTYEQYF